The TCR beta chain described here comes from a study of cytotoxic CD8 clonotypes in ibrutinib-treated CLL. Sequencing used immunoSEQ multiplex PCR; TCRdb keeps in-frame clones, though not all of them. The sample has 250,000 to 350,000 clones, approximately 76% seen once; the top ten hold about 5.3%. CDR3 length: 13 residues. V was cut by 1 base and J by 6 bases, with 10 bases left in between. Looked up from germline, CDR1 is PRHDT and CDR2 is FYEKMQ (reference sequence). The sequences come from PBMCs, collected at disease progression, from a patient treated with ibrutinib. This sequence joins TRBV13 and TRBJ2-7; D not resolved. The sequence derives from a human donor with chronic lymphocytic leukemia. The chain's CDR3 is CASSLVGNREQYF. In DNA form, the CDR3 reads TGTGCCAGCAGCTTAGTAGGAAACCGCGAGCAGTACTTC.